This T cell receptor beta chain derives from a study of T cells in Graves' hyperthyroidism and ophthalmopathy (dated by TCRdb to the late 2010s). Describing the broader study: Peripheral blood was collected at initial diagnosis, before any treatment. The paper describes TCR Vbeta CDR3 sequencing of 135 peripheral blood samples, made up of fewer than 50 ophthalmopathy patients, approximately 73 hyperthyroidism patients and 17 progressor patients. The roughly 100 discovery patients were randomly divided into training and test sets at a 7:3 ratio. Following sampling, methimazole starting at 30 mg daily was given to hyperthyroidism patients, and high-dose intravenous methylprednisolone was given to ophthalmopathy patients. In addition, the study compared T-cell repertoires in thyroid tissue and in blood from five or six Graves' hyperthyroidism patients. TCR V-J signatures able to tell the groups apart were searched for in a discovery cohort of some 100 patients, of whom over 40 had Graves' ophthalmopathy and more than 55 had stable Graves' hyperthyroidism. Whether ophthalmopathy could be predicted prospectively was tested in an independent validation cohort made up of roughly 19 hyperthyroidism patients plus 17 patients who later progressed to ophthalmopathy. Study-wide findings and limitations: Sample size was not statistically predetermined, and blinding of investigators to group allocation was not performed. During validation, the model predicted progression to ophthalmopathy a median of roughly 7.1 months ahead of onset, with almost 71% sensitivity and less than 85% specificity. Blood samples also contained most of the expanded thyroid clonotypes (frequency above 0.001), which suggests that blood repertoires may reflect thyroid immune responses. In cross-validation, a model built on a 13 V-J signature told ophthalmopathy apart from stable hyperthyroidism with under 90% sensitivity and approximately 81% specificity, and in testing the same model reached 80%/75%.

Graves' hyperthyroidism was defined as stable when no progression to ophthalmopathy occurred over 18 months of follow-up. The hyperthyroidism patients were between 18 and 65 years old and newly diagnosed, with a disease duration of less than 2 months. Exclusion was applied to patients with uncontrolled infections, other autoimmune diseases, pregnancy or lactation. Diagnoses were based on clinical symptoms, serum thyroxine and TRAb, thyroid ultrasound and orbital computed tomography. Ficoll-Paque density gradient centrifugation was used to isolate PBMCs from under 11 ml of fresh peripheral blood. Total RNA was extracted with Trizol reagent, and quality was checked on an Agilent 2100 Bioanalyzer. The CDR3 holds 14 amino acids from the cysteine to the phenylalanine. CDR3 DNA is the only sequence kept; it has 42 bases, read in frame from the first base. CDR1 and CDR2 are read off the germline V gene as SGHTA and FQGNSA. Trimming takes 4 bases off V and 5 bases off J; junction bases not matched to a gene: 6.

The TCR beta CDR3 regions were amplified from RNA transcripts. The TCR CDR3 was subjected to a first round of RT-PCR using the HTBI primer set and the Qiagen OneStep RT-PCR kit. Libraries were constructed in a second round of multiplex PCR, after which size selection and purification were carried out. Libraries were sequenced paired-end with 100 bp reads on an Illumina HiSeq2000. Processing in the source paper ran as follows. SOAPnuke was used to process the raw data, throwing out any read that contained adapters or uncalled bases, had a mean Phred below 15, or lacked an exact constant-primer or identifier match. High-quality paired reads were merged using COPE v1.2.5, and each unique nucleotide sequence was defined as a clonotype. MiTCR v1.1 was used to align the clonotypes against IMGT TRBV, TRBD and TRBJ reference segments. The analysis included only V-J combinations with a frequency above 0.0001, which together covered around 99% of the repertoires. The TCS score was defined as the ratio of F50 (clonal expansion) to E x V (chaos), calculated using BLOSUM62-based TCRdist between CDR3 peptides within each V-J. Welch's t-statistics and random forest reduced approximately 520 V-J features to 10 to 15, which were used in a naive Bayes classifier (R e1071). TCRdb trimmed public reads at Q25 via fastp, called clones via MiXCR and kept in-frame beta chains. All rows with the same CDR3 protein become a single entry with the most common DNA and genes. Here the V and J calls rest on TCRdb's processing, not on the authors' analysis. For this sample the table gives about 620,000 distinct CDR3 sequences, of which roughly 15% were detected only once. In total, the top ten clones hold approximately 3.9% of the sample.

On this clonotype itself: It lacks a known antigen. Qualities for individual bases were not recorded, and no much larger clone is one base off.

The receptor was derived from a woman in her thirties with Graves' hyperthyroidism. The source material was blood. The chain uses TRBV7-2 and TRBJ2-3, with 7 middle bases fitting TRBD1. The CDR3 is CASSSMTGLDTQYF. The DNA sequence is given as TGTGCCAGCAGCTCCATGACAGGGTTAGATACGCAGTATTTT.